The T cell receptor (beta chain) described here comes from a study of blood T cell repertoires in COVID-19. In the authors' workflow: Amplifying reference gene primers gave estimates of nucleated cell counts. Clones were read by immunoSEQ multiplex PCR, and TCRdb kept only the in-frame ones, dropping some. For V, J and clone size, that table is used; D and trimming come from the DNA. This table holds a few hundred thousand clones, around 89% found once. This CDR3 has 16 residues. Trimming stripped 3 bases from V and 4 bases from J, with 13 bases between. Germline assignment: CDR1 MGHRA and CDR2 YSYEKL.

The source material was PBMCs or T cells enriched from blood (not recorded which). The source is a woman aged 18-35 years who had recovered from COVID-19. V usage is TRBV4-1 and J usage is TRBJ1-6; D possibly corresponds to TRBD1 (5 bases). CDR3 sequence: CASSQPKGAYNSPLHF. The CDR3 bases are TGCGCCAGCAGCCAGCCGAAAGGGGCTTATAATTCACCCCTCCACTTT.